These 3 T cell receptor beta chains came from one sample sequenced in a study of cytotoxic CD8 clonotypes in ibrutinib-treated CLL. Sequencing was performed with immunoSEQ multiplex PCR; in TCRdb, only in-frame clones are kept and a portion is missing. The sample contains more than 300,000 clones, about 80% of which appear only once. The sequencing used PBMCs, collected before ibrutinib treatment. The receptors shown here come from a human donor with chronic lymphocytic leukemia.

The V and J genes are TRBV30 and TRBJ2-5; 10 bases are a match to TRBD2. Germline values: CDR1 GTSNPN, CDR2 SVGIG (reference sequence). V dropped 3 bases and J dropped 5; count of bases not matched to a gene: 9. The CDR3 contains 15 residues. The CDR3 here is CAWSGTSGIGETQYF. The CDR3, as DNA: TGTGCCTGGAGCGGAACTAGCGGGATTGGGGAGACCCAGTACTTC.

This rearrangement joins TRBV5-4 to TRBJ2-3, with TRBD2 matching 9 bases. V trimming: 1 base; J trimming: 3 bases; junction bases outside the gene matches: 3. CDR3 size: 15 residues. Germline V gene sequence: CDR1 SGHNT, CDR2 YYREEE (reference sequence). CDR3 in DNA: TGTGCCAGCAGCTTGACTAGCGGGTTAACAGATACGCAGTATTTT. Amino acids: CASSLTSGLTDTQYF. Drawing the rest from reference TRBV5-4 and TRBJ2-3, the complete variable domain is ETGVTQSPTHLIKTRGQQVTLRCSSQSGHNTVSWYQQALGQGPQFIFQYYREEENGRGNFPPRFSGLQFPNYSSELNVNALELDDSALYLCASSLTSGLTDTQYFGPGTRLTVL.

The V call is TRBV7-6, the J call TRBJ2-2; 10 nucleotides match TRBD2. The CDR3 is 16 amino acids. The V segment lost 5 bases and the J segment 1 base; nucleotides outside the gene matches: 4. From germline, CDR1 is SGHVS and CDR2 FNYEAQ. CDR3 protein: CASSPRTSGNTGELFF. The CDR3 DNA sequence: TGTGCCAGCAGCCCAAGGACTAGCGGGAACACCGGGGAGCTGTTTTTT.